The sequence of this TCR beta chain was determined in a study of T cell responses to AZD1222 COVID-19 vaccine. Findings of the study overall: CD4 TCRs associated with vaccination spanned spike, dominating at 160-218 and 743-854.

The protocol was immunoSEQ multiplex PCR, while the TCRdb copy is restricted to in-frame clones and leaves out a portion. The sample includes 100,000 to 150,000 clones, roughly 90% seen only once; the top ten take roughly 1.5%. This clone was picked up one time. No antigen is known for it. This TCR came from an adult in good health. Here the sequenced sample was peripheral blood, taken on day 0 of AZD1222 vaccination.

The DNA of the CDR3 is TGTGCCAGCAGTACCTTCCTAGGCGGCGAGCAGTACTTC. Encoded protein: CASSTFLGGEQYF. V and J are TRBV27 and TRBJ2-7, with no clear D. The CDR3 runs 13 residues. Trimming stripped 5 bases from V and 6 bases from J, with 14 bases between. Germline V CDR1 and CDR2: MNHEY, SMNVEV (reference sequence).